This TCR beta chain was sequenced for a study of T cell repertoires in cytomegalovirus infection. Looking at the study overall: Well-studied HLA-B-restricted CMV epitopes were used in the study alongside recently identified HLA-C-restricted ones. Public signatures in TCR beta pointed to CMV infection and matching HLA type.

The V gene's germline CDR1 is SGDLS and CDR2 YYNGEE. This CDR3 spans 17 amino acids. V trimming: 0 bases; J trimming: 0 bases; junction bases outside the gene matches: 7. Note on this clonotype: Its antigen is as yet unknown.

Whole-study findings and limits: Cumulative public TCR beta family frequency identified carriers of CMV plus the relevant HLA.

Each CDR3 protein gets one entry after TCRdb re-called the reads with MiXCR. This sample has approximately 590,000 distinct CDR3 sequences, with around two fifths found just once. The sequence derives from a human donor in good health (CMV status not recorded). Some clones in this sample may be carry-over from other donors' samples. The sequenced sample was cultured PBMCs, obtained from culture after CMV antigen stimulation. The V gene is TRBV9, the J gene TRBJ2-7, with 9 bases matching TRBD1. CDR3 region: CASSVALPGQGSYEQYF. The CDR3 bases are TGTGCCAGCAGCGTAGCTCTCCCGGGACAGGGCTCCTACGAGCAGTACTTC.